The 12 T cell receptor beta chains below were found in one sample sequenced in a study of blood T cells in healthy people across ages. PCR was performed a second time for about 7 to 11 cycles using a sample-barcoded 5' primer and a J-beta primer mix. TCRdb ran MiXCR on the 5' RACE reads and lists one entry per CDR3 protein. The table shows hundreds of thousands of distinct CDR3 sequences, with less than 60% occurring only once. Sequencing was done on a sample of blood. The receptors originated from an elderly man in good health.

The chain carries TRBV27 and TRBJ2-4; the match to TRBD2 covers 14 bases. Matching the DNA end better, TRBJ2-7 makes the J call doubtful. Per the germline V gene, CDR1 is MNHEY and CDR2 is SMNVEV (reference sequence). This CDR3 has 15 amino acids. The CDR3 DNA sequence: TGTGCCAGCAGTCCTGGGACTAGCGGGAGCAACGAGCAGTACTTC. Residues: CASSPGTSGSNEQYF.

The chain carries TRBV12-3 or TRBV12-4 and TRBJ2-1; 9 bases align to TRBD2. The ends lost 10 bases at V and 8 bases at J; junction bases unmatched: 15. CDR3 size: 15 residues. CDR3 bases: TGTGCCAACTCATCTAGGGCTAGCGGGACCGATGAGCAGTTCTTC. It translates to CANSSRASGTDEQFF.

The chain uses TRBV6-2 or TRBV6-3 and TRBJ2-1; 16 bases are a match to TRBD2. TRBJ2-7 matches the DNA end more closely, so the J call is doubtful. The length of the CDR3 is 18 residues. The V gene's germline CDR1 is MNHEY and CDR2 SVGEGT. The CDR3 nucleotides read TGTGCCAGCAGATCCTCCGGGACTAGCGGGGGGGCTTACAATGAGCAGTACTTC. It encodes CASRSSGTSGGAYNEQYF.

A few counts support this clonotype. The rearrangement joins TRBV29-1 to TRBJ2-4; D may match TRBD1 or TRBD2 (5 bases each). Trimming pared 4 bases from V and 5 bases from J, leaving 12 bases between. CDR3 size: 13 residues. Germline V CDR1 and CDR2: SQVTM, ANQGSEA. DNA for the CDR3: TGCAGCGTTGTACGGGGCTTGGAAAACATTCAGTACTTC. Residues: CSVVRGLENIQYF.

This clonotype was observed a few times. V and J are TRBV20-1 and TRBJ2-1; 9 bases line up with TRBD2. There are 15 residues in the CDR3. Trimming at V came to 5 bases and at J to 4 bases, leaving 9 bases not matched to a gene. Germline CDR1 DFQATT, CDR2 SNEGSKA (reference sequence). The CDR3, as DNA: TGCAGTGCTCCCCGAAGAGCGGGAGGTTACAATGAGCAGTTCTTC. This encodes CSAPRRAGGYNEQFF.

With regard to this clonotype: Germline and junction disagree at one end, which may indicate a read error. J is TRBJ1-1 and V is TRBV20-1, with 7 bases lining up with TRBD1. The germline gives CDR1 DFQATT, CDR2 SNEGSKA (reference sequence). The CDR3 is made up of 15 amino acids. CDR3 bases: TGCAGTGCTAGAGATTCCGGGACAGTGAACACTGAGGCTTTCTTT. This translates into CSARDSGTVNTEAFF.

Ten or more counts support this clonotype. V gene TRBV28 combines with J gene TRBJ2-7; maybe TRBD1 (5 bases). This CDR3 has 14 residues. The V gene's germline CDR1 is MDHEN and CDR2 SYDVKM. V lost 5 bases and J lost 0, with 11 bases in between. The CDR3: CASSRTISSYEQYF. For the CDR3, the DNA is TGTGCCAGCAGTCGGACAATAAGCTCCTACGAGCAGTACTTC.

This clonotype was counted only a few times. One junction end disagrees with the germline gene, perhaps due to a read error. The V call is TRBV7-7, the J call TRBJ2-5; 7 bases align to TRBD1. The CDR3 spans 13 residues. The V gene's germline CDR1 is SSHAT and CDR2 FNYEAQ (reference sequence). CDR3 region: CASSSDRQETQYF. The CDR3 DNA follows: TGTGCTAGCAGCTCGGACAGGCAAGAGACCCAGTACTTC.

There are a few counts of this clonotype. J is TRBJ2-1 and V is TRBV4-2, with TRBD1 identical over 11 bases. CDR3 size: 17 residues. V lost 0 bases, J lost 0 bases, and 1 base stayed unmatched. Germline lookup yields CDR1 LGHNA and CDR2 YNFKEQ. This CDR3 is CASSQDGTGGSYNEQFF. As DNA, the CDR3 is TGTGCCAGCAGCCAAGATGGGACAGGGGGCTCCTACAATGAGCAGTTCTTC.

The rearrangement links TRBV7-2 to TRBJ2-2, with 13 bases aligning to TRBD2. The CDR3 length is 18 residues. With V trimmed by 4 bases and J by 0 bases, 5 bases remained unmatched. Germline-derived CDR1 and CDR2 are SGHTA and FQGNSA. Here the CDR3 reads CASSSRGLAGTNTGELFF. CDR3 nucleotide sequence: TGTGCCAGCAGCTCGAGGGGACTAGCGGGGACGAACACCGGGGAGCTGTTTTTT.

The CDR3 DNA sequence: TGTGCCAGCAGTTACTCTTACAGGGGGCAAGAGACCCAGTACTTC. Protein: CASSYSYRGQETQYF. The chain has TRBV6-5 and TRBJ2-5, with 8 bases that match TRBD1. The J segment lost 2 bases and the V segment lost 0 bases, leaving 2 bases of the junction unmatched. Germline V lookup: CDR1 MNHEY, CDR2 SVGAGI. The CDR3 consists of 15 residues.

At least ten counts were recorded for this clonotype. V gene TRBV6-6 combines with J gene TRBJ2-5; 12 nucleotides align to TRBD1. Germline CDR1 is MNHNY and CDR2 is SVGAGI (reference sequence). CDR3 size: 16 residues. V dropped 6 bases and J dropped 1; count of bases not matched to a gene: 6. Here the CDR3 DNA reads TGTGCCAGCAGACGGGGACAGGGGGCGTCCCAAGAGACCCAGTACTTC. This codes for CASRRGQGASQETQYF.